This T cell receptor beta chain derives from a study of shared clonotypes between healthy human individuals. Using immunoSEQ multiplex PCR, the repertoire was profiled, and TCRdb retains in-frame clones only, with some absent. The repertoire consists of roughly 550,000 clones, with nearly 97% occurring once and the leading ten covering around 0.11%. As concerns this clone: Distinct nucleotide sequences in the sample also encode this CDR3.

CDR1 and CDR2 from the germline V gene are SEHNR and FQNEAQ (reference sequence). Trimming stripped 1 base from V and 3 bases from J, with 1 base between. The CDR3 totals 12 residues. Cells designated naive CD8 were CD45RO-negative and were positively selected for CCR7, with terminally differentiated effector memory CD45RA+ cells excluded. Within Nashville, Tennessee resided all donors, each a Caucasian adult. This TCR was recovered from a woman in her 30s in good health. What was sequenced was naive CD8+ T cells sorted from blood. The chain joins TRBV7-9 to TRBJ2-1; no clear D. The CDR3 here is CASSLDYNEQFF. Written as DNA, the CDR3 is TGTGCCAGCAGCTTAGACTACAATGAGCAGTTCTTC.